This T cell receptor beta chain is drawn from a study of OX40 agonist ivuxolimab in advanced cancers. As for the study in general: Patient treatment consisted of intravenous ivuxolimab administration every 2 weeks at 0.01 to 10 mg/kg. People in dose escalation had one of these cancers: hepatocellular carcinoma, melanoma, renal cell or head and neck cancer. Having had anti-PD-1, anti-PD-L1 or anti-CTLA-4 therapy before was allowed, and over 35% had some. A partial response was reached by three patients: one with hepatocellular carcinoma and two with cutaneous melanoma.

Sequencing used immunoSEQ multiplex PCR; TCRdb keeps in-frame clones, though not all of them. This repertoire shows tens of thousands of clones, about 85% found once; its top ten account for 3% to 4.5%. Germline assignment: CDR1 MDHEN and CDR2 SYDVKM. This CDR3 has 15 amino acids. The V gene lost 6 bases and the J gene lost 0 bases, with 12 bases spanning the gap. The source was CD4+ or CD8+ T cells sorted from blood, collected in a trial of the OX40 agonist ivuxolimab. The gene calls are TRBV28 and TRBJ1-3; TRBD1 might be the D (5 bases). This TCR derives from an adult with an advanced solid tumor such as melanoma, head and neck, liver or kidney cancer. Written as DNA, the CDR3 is TGTGCCAGCAGCTCGGGGGACGTCTCTGGAAACACCATATATTTT. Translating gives CASSSGDVSGNTIYF.